These 5 T cell receptor beta chains share one sample of origin, sequenced in a study of blood T cell repertoires in COVID-19. Some clones are missing from TCRdb's copy, which holds only in-frame ones; the method was immunoSEQ multiplex PCR. The sample includes roughly 280,000 clones, approximately 83% seen only once; the top ten take about 11%. Input material: peripheral blood. Receptors were obtained from a woman aged 70-85 years with acute or convalescent COVID-19.

The chain couples TRBV6-5 to TRBJ1-5; 10 positions match TRBD1. Germline lookup yields CDR1 MNHEY and CDR2 SVGAGI. V lost 6 bases to trimming and J lost 6 bases; unmatched junction nucleotides: 5. This CDR3 has 14 residues. CDR3 nucleotides: TGTGCCAGCAGCCGTGGGACAGGGGTTCAGCCCCAGCATTTT. This translates into CASSRGTGVQPQHF.

This clone showed up just a few times. The rearrangement joins TRBV4-1 to TRBJ2-3, with 8 bases aligning to TRBD1. J was trimmed by 0 bases and V by 1 base; bases with no gene match: 6. Germline V lookup: CDR1 MGHRA, CDR2 YSYEKL. The length of the CDR3 is 17 residues. CDR3 DNA sequence: TGCGCCAGCAGCCAAGCGGGAACAGGGGGAAGCACAGATACGCAGTATTTT. This translates into CASSQAGTGGSTDTQYF.

This clone was recorded once. The gene calls are TRBV5-1 and TRBJ2-5, with TRBD1 identical over 8 bases. The length of the CDR3 is 15 residues. CDR1 and CDR2 (germline): SGHRS, YFSETQ. V shed 4 bases, J shed 8 bases, and the junction held 13 bases outside the gene matches. CDR3 loop: CASSLDRAHKKTQYF. The CDR3 bases are TGCGCCAGCAGCCTGGACAGGGCTCACAAGAAAACCCAGTACTTC.

This sequence joins TRBV11-2 and TRBJ1-2, with D hard to call. Germline CDR1 and CDR2: SGHAT and FQNNGV. With 9 bases removed from V and 5 bases from J, the gap between germline ends came to 19 bases. The CDR3 covers 14 residues. This CDR3 is CASQNKAGPYGYTF. DNA for the CDR3: TGTGCCAGTCAAAACAAGGCAGGTCCTTATGGCTACACCTTC. The variable domain in full, with the rest retrieved from reference TRBV11-2 and TRBJ1-2, is EAGVAQSPRYKIIEKRQSVAFWCNPISGHATLYWYQQILGQGPKLLIQFQNNGVVDDSQLPKDRFSAERLKGVDSTLKIQPAKLEDSAVYLCASQNKAGPYGYTFGSGTRLTVV.

The chain uses TRBV29-1 and TRBJ2-3; 7 bases are a match to TRBD2. CDR3 length: 13 amino acids. V lost 5 bases and J lost 2; bases outside the gene matches: 4. The V gene's germline CDR1 is SQVTM and CDR2 ANQGSEA. The CDR3 sequence is CSVSGAYTDTQYF. The CDR3, as DNA: TGCAGCGTTAGCGGGGCTTACACAGATACGCAGTATTTT.